The T cell receptor (beta chain) described here comes from a study of shared clonotypes between healthy human individuals (TCRdb year 2020). Study-level background: A couple of women and a few men aged 18 to 49 years were included in the cohort. For each donor, CD4 naive and CD4 memory were each given three plates, CD8 naive was given two plates, and CD8 memory was given one plate. The study deeply sequenced blood TCR repertoires of several healthy adults to estimate repertoire size and the extent of clonotype sharing between individuals. To increase sequencing depth and limit assay-specific biases, TCR repertoire library preparation and sequencing were carried out by different laboratories using diverse techniques. Per donor, leukapheresis produced somewhere between about 0.8 and 9 billion PBMCs.

CDR1 MNHEY and CDR2 SMNVEV were looked up in the germline V gene (reference sequence). Between the V and J ends, shortened by 4 bases and 7 bases respectively, the junction contains 23 bases. The CDR3 starts with the cysteine, ends with the phenylalanine, and has 17 residues. Here the CDR3 DNA is all that survives: 51 bases in frame from base 1. About this clone: The antigen it recognizes is unknown. No base quality values were provided; no much bigger clone lies one nucleotide off.

Using the deep immunoSEQ assay, TCR CDR3 regions were amplified from genomic DNA by multiplex PCR. Extracted genomic DNA from each cell subset was distributed evenly across all wells of several immunoSEQ 96-well plates, and each plate was treated as a replicate. For sorted subsets, each replicate PCR was loaded with around 220 ng genomic DNA, equivalent to 25,000 to 35,000 T cell genomes. The purified libraries were quantified using a Qubit 3.0 fluorometer, sized with a Bioanalyzer 2100, and then quantified again using the KAPA Library Quantification kit. A separate single-read 150-cycle Illumina NextSeq 550 flow cell was used to sequence each immunoSEQ 96-well plate. The original pipeline was this. The immunoSEQ output contained only junctional sequences without quality scores, so filtering could not match that applied to full-length reads. Sequences were annotated with PyIR, a Python wrapper for IgBLAST v1.9, and V/J genes and CDR3 were assigned using IMGT germline references. Reads were filtered out if the reads had weak V/J assignments (E-value above 1e-6), no CDR3, stop codons, out-of-frame junctions, or ambiguous translated residues. A V3J clonotype was defined by an identical inferred V gene, J gene, and CDR3 amino acid sequence. Percentage overlap between repertoires was computed as shared unique clonotypes divided by the size of the smaller repertoire. RTK rarefaction, the Chao1 estimator, and Recon v2.1 estimates of unobserved clonotypes were used to assess repertoire richness. Generation probabilities were computed with OLGA for all TCRbeta clonotypes obtained by the gDNA method from a few donors. TCRdb took this table from immuneACCESS and kept in-frame rearrangements with V and J called. Such tables lack part of the clones; where checked against another copy, unresolved V genes explain under half of the gap, and the rest is unexplained. That table gives V, J and clone size, and the DNA gave D and trimming. The sample yields 2 million to 2.5 million clones; 90% to 95% were counted once. The ten largest clones add up to 0.39% of the sample.

Beyond this particular receptor, the publication reports: Incomplete sequencing was indicated by rarefaction of sorted-subset datasets, despite the large sequencing depth. Pairwise subsampling indicated that sequencing depth was expected to affect the degree of clonotype sharing among donors. Compared with non-shared clonotypes, the clonotypes found in all four sorted-subset donors had higher generation probabilities. Larger estimated clonotype richness was generally found for naive subsets than for memory subsets. The genetic and exposure-history diversity represented was limited by the small number of donors. Sharing across a few donors was observed for 4.5% to 6.5% of naive CD4, over 3% of naive CD8, roughly 2.3% of memory CD4, and around 0.4% of memory CD8 clonotypes. Sampling was restricted to blood, and TCR repertoires in tissue are likely to differ from TCR repertoires in blood.

Healthy HIV-negative adults with no recently reported acute infections or vaccinations were included as donors. Only Caucasian adults living in Nashville, Tennessee, USA were represented among the donors. CD4+ T cells were enriched by magnetic negative selection, after which naive cells were positively selected on CD45RA and the negative fraction was taken as the memory subset. Blood was obtained by leukapheresis, after which PBMCs were separated by Ficoll-Histopaque density gradient centrifugation and cryopreserved in liquid nitrogen vapor phase. Analytical flow cytometry was used to check the purity and quantity of every magnetically sorted T cell population. From each sorted fraction, genomic DNA was isolated and quantified by UV absorbance on a Nanodrop 2000c.

Recombination joined TRBV27 with TRBJ2-1, with the D gene call left open. The clonotype comes from a man aged 18 to 35 in good health. Some clones in this sample may be carry-over from other donors' samples. The sample taken for sequencing was naive CD4+ T cells from PBMCs. Reading the label with the study, this specimen's cell subset or site is: CD45RA+ positively selected. The DNA sequence is as follows: TGTGCCAGCAGTTCCCCTTATTACAAGGTGCCTTTTAATGAGCAGTTCTTC. It codes for CASSSPYYKVPFNEQFF.